This entry features one T cell receptor (beta chain) sequence. V was clipped by 6 bases and J by 7 bases, with 9 bases between them. Looked up from germline, CDR1 is SNHLY and CDR2 is FYNNEI. The CDR3 is 11 residues long. The protocol was immunoSEQ multiplex PCR, while the TCRdb copy is restricted to in-frame clones and leaves out a portion. The sample consists of some 99,000 clones, over 70% of them appearing once. This record belongs to a study of blood T cell repertoires in COVID-19. Study summary: Material from acute and convalescent COVID-19 was sourced from the United States, Italy and Spain.

The receptor was derived from a woman aged 80 or over with acute or convalescent COVID-19. Specimen: peripheral blood. The chain links TRBV2 to TRBJ1-2; D is possibly TRBD1 (5 bases). In nucleotides, the CDR3 is TGTGCCAGCAGCGAAAGGGGTGGCTACACCTTC. Translation gives CASSERGGYTF.